The 23 T cell receptor beta chains below come from one sample, sequenced in a study of blood T cell repertoires in COVID-19 (dated by TCRdb to about 2020). The library came from the immunoSEQ multiplex PCR assay. What TCRdb holds here is the immuneACCESS table cut down to in-frame rearrangements. Part of the clones is not present; checked against another copy, under half of the missing clones reflect an unresolved V gene, and the others are unexplained. The sample records 450,000 or so clones, roughly 89% of which are singletons. Clones ranked in the top ten supply approximately 0.9% of the sample. The material sequenced was peripheral blood. The receptors here all came from a man aged 18 to 30 with COVID-19, enrolled during active disease.

The CDR3 bases are TGTGCCAGCCGGGACAACAGCGACGAGCAGTACTTC. Its protein is CASRDNSDEQYF. V and J are TRBV10-3 and TRBJ2-7; D is possibly TRBD1 (6 bases). Germline V CDR1 and CDR2: ENHRY, SYGVKD. This CDR3 spans 12 amino acids. The V end lost 10 bases, the J end lost 5 bases, and 15 bases lay between the germline ends.

Only one count was recorded for this clone. The V and J genes are TRBV30 and TRBJ2-2, with D possibly matching TRBD2 (6 bases). The length of the CDR3 is 13 residues. Trimming removed 2 bases at V and 5 bases at J, with 9 bases between. Germline assignment: CDR1 GTSNPN and CDR2 SVGIG (reference sequence). This CDR3 reads CAWSKSGTGELFF. DNA for the CDR3: TGTGCCTGGAGTAAAAGCGGGACCGGGGAGCTGTTTTTT.

As concerns this clone: Compared with germline, one end of the junction differs, possibly owing to a read error. The chain combines TRBV2 with TRBJ2-3; unclear D gene. The CDR3 contains 17 residues. Germline V gene data show CDR1 as SNHLY and CDR2 as FYNNEI. For the CDR3, the DNA is TGTGCCAGCAGCGAAGGGCGCACTACTCCTAGCACAGATACGCAGTATTTT. Amino acid sequence: CASSEGRTTPSTDTQYF.

This clone was detected only once. Other DNA sequences of this sample code for an identical CDR3. The chain uses TRBV19 and TRBJ1-5, with 12 positions matching TRBD1. Trimming took 9 bases from V and 0 from J; bases not matched to a gene: 3. This CDR3 comprises 15 residues. Germline V gene lookup returns CDR1 LNHDA and CDR2 SQIVND (reference sequence). The CDR3 region has the DNA TGTGCCAGCGGGACAGGGGGCCGTAGCAATCAGCCCCAGCATTTT. This encodes CASGTGGRSNQPQHF.

This chain connects TRBV2 to TRBJ2-2; D unresolved. CDR3 length: 14 amino acids. V was clipped by 7 bases and J by 0 bases, with 9 bases between them. Per the germline V gene, CDR1 is SNHLY and CDR2 is FYNNEI. The CDR3 protein is CASKSSANTGELFF. In DNA form, the CDR3 reads TGTGCCAGCAAGAGTAGTGCGAACACCGGGGAGCTGTTTTTT.

V is TRBV6-2 or TRBV6-3 and J is TRBJ2-2; D is uncertain. CDR1 MNHEY and CDR2 SVGEGT come from the germline V gene. Trimming shortened V by 5 bases and J by 5 bases, and 9 bases separated the two germline ends. The length of the CDR3 is 13 residues. The CDR3 sequence: CASSTFFTGELFF. CDR3 DNA sequence: TGTGCCAGCAGTACTTTTTTTACCGGGGAGCTGTTTTTT.

The chain links TRBV5-5 to TRBJ2-2, with a tentative D call TRBD2 (5 bases). The germline gives CDR1 SGHKS, CDR2 YYEKEE (reference sequence). The V end was cut by 1 base, the J end by 0 bases, with 10 bases between. This CDR3 comprises 16 residues. The CDR3 DNA reads TGTGCCAGCAGCTTGTTGGGAGTAGCGAACACCGGGGAGCTGTTTTTT. Its translation: CASSLLGVANTGELFF.

V usage is TRBV5-1 and J usage is TRBJ2-3, with TRBD2 matching over 9 bases. Losses at the gene ends were 5 bases for V and 4 bases for J; bases not matched to a gene: 5. This CDR3 has 14 residues. Per the germline V gene, CDR1 is SGHRS and CDR2 is YFSETQ. CDR3 nucleotide sequence: TGCGCCAGCAGGGTGGCGGGGGGGCCAGATACGCAGTATTTT. It translates to CASRVAGGPDTQYF.

The genes are TRBV3-1 (or the pseudogene TRBV3-2) and TRBJ2-3; 7 bases align to TRBD2. CDR1 is LGHDT and CDR2 is YNNKEL in the germline V gene (reference sequence). The CDR3 totals 17 residues. V trimming: 1 base; J trimming: 1 base; junction bases outside the gene matches: 8. The DNA of the CDR3 is TGTGCCAGCAGCCAAGTTCGAAACAGCGGGGGCACAGATACGCAGTATTTT. Amino acids: CASSQVRNSGGTDTQYF.

CDR3 in DNA: TGTGCCAGCAGCTTAGGAAGACTAGCGGGGGGAGGCGAGCAGTACTTC. Its translation is CASSLGRLAGGGEQYF. This sequence joins TRBV7-6 and TRBJ2-7, with TRBD2 identical over 13 bases. V shed 1 base and J 6 bases; nucleotides not matched to a gene: 6. Germline CDR1 SGHVS, CDR2 FNYEAQ. This CDR3 spans 16 amino acids.

The chain carries TRBV11-2 and TRBJ1-2; 8 nucleotides agree with TRBD1. Germline-derived CDR1 and CDR2 are SGHAT and FQNNGV. The CDR3 contains 13 residues. The V segment lost 5 bases and the J segment 6 bases; nucleotides outside the gene matches: 5. CDR3 sequence reads: CASSPDRADGYTF. Here the CDR3 DNA reads TGTGCCAGCAGCCCGGACAGGGCGGATGGCTACACCTTC.

The chain recombines TRBV9 with TRBJ2-1; 10 bases map to TRBD2. The J segment lost 4 bases and the V segment lost 0 bases, leaving 4 bases of the junction unmatched. Germline-derived CDR1 and CDR2 are SGDLS and YYNGEE. The CDR3 spans 16 residues. Here the CDR3 DNA reads TGTGCCAGCAGCGTAGGAGCGGGAGGGCATTACAATGAGCAGTTCTTC. Its protein is CASSVGAGGHYNEQFF.

The chain links TRBV18 to TRBJ2-3, with a possible D match to TRBD1 (6 bases). Germline V gene sequence: CDR1 KGHSH, CDR2 LQKENI. The V and J ends lost 3 bases and 2 bases respectively, with 9 bases between them. There are 14 residues in the CDR3. In DNA form, the CDR3 reads TGTGCCAGCTCACCGAGGACAGCCACAGATACGCAGTATTTT. This gives the protein CASSPRTATDTQYF.

The rearrangement joins TRBV15 to TRBJ2-1; 11 bases agree with TRBD2. The CDR3 has 15 residues. Germline assignment: CDR1 LNHNV and CDR2 YYDKDF (reference sequence). Unmatched junction bases numbered 1, after V lost 3 bases and J lost 3 bases. This CDR3 reads CATSSGTSGYNEQFF. CDR3 DNA: TGTGCCACCAGCAGCGGGACTAGCGGCTACAATGAGCAGTTCTTC.

Worth noting for this clone: Other nucleotide sequences from this sample produce the same CDR3. The V gene is TRBV19, the J gene TRBJ2-1; TRBD1 matches 8 bases. The trim removed 4 bases at V and 0 bases at J, leaving 2 bases unmatched. The CDR3 has 15 amino acids. Germline V gene lookup returns CDR1 LNHDA and CDR2 SQIVND (reference sequence). The CDR3 region has the DNA TGTGCCAGTAGTAGGACAGGGAGCTCCTACAATGAGCAGTTCTTC. Protein product: CASSRTGSSYNEQFF.

The chain joins TRBV2 to TRBJ1-1; 8 bases match TRBD1. This CDR3 is built from 13 residues. J lost 5 bases, V lost 9 bases, and 8 bases had no gene match. Germline lookup yields CDR1 SNHLY and CDR2 FYNNEI. This CDR3 reads CARDRDGETEAFF. CDR3 in DNA: TGTGCCAGGGACAGGGATGGTGAGACTGAAGCTTTCTTT.

The CDR3 sequence: CASGTGTANYGYTF. As DNA, the CDR3 is TGTGCTAGTGGTACCGGGACTGCAAACTATGGCTACACCTTC. The V and J genes are TRBV12-5 and TRBJ1-2; TRBD1 is a possible D gene (5 bases). Between the trimmed V and J ends, which lost 5 bases and 2 bases, there was a span of 12 bases. CDR1 and CDR2 (germline): LGHNT, FRNRAP. The CDR3 runs 14 residues. Complete variable domain (other parts from reference TRBV12-5 and TRBJ1-2): DARVTQTPRHKVTEMGQEVTMRCQPILGHNTVFWYRQTMMQGLELLAYFRNRAPLDDSGMPKDRFSAEMPDATLATLKIQPSEPRDSAVYFCASGTGTANYGYTFGSGTRLTVV.

The CDR3 sequence is CASSPGTGYGQPQHF. The CDR3 DNA reads TGTGCCAGCAGTCCCGGGACAGGGTATGGGCAGCCCCAGCATTTT. The gene calls are TRBV3-1 (or the pseudogene TRBV3-2) and TRBJ1-5, with 9 bases matching TRBD1. The CDR3 runs 15 residues. Per germline, CDR1 LGHDT and CDR2 YNNKEL (reference sequence). V was pared by 6 bases and J by 7 bases, with 10 bases of the junction left unmatched.

This chain uses TRBV6-4 with TRBJ2-1, with a tentative D call TRBD1 (5 bases). Trimming took 3 bases from V and 6 from J, leaving 6 bases between them. The CDR3 totals 12 residues. CDR1 is MRHNA and CDR2 is SNTAGT in the germline V gene. The chain's CDR3 is CASSERGNEQFF. The CDR3 DNA is TGTGCCAGCAGTGAAAGGGGCAATGAGCAGTTCTTC.

The genes are TRBV3-1 (or the pseudogene TRBV3-2) and TRBJ1-3; 7 bases match TRBD1. Germline CDR1 LGHDT, CDR2 YNNKEL (reference sequence). The V gene end was trimmed by 0 bases and the J gene end by 4 bases; junction bases not matched to a gene: 6. The CDR3 loop spans 16 amino acids. CDR3 in DNA: TGTGCCAGCAGCCAAGATAGGGGGCTGAGGGGAAACACCATATATTTT. Its translation: CASSQDRGLRGNTIYF.

The chain combines TRBV19 with TRBJ2-1, with 7 bases fitting TRBD1. The trim removed 7 bases at V and 5 bases at J, leaving 20 bases unmatched. The CDR3 runs to 18 residues. Germline lookup yields CDR1 LNHDA and CDR2 SQIVND (reference sequence). The CDR3 is CASTRRGKGGMEDNEQFF. The CDR3 nucleotides are TGTGCCAGTACCCGTAGAGGAAAAGGGGGCATGGAAGACAATGAGCAGTTCTTC.

The chain has TRBV28 and TRBJ2-1; the match to TRBD2 covers 10 bases. Germline CDR1 MDHEN, CDR2 SYDVKM. With 2 bases clipped from V and 4 bases from J, the junction kept 2 bases outside the gene matches. The CDR3 is 15 amino acids. The CDR3: CASSLSGGGYNEQFF. The CDR3 DNA sequence: TGTGCCAGCAGTTTAAGCGGGGGGGGTTACAATGAGCAGTTCTTC.

The chain carries TRBV7-2 and TRBJ2-7; 7 bases are shared with TRBD1. Unmatched junction bases numbered 0, after V lost 2 bases and J lost 2 bases. Germline CDR1 is SGHTA and CDR2 is FQGNSA. This CDR3 comprises 13 residues. In nucleotides, the CDR3 is TGTGCCAGCAGCTTACAGGGGGCCTACGAGCAGTACTTC. Residues: CASSLQGAYEQYF.